One and the same sample provided the 3 T cell receptor beta chains below, sequenced in a study of blood T cell repertoires in COVID-19. TCRdb keeps only in-frame clones here, not all; method: immunoSEQ multiplex PCR. The data hold about 39,000 clones, with 65% to 90% observed a single time. Sequencing was done on a sample of peripheral blood. The receptor source for this set is a man aged 40-49 years with active COVID-19.

The chain links TRBV28 to TRBJ2-7; 9 bases align to TRBD1. Germline lookup yields CDR1 MDHEN and CDR2 SYDVKM. After removal of 7 bases from V and 3 bases from J, the junction contained 13 bases not matched to a gene. The CDR3 covers 16 residues. This chain's CDR3 is CASTTIRTGANYEQYF. The CDR3 DNA follows: TGTGCCAGCACCACCATCCGGACAGGGGCCAACTACGAGCAGTACTTC.

The rearrangement joins TRBV19 to TRBJ1-2, with TRBD1 identical over 9 bases. The CDR3 is 15 residues long. V lost 5 bases to trimming and J lost 5 bases; unmatched junction nucleotides: 9. Germline values: CDR1 LNHDA, CDR2 SQIVND (reference sequence). CDR3 protein: CASSSRTGALYGYTF. CDR3 nucleotides: TGTGCCAGTAGTTCTCGGACAGGGGCCCTATATGGCTACACCTTC.

This chain uses TRBV30 with TRBJ2-7, with 8 positions matching TRBD2. Germline lookup yields CDR1 GTSNPN and CDR2 SVGIG (reference sequence). J was trimmed by 2 bases and V by 6 bases; bases with no gene match: 15. The CDR3 totals 16 residues. The CDR3 region has the DNA TGTGCCTGCTCCCCCGGGAGGGGCCGGTCCCCCTACGAGCAGTACTTC. It specifies CACSPGRGRSPYEQYF.